In this sample, the clone carrying this TCR beta chain turned up a few times. The antigen remains unidentified. In TCRdb, the RT-PCR reads were re-called with MiXCR into one record per CDR3 protein. The table includes roughly 500,000 distinct CDR3 sequences, around 25% detected once. The sample comes from a study of response to subunit inactivated influenza vaccine. Germline V gene sequence: CDR1 MGHRA, CDR2 YSYEKL. V was clipped by 0 bases and J by 7 bases; unmatched bases: 8. The CDR3 totals 15 residues. Findings of the study overall: Few new T cells, the authors suggested, are recruited by each seasonal influenza vaccination.

The chain combines TRBV4-1 with TRBJ2-7; 8 bases match TRBD2. The origin of this receptor is a man over 45 who received an inactivated influenza vaccine. The material sequenced was CD4+ T cells sorted from PBMCs, taken about 5 days after vaccination. CDR3 DNA: TGCGCCAGCAGCCAAGATAGCGGGGCCCTCAGGGAGCAGTACTTC. Encoded protein: CASSQDSGALREQYF.